The 23 T cell receptor beta chains below were found in one sample sequenced in a study of T-cell reconstitution after alpha-beta-depleted transplantation in children. Unique molecular identifiers tagged the TCRbeta library. TCRdb re-called the PCR reads through MiXCR, storing one row per CDR3 protein. The sample includes around 100,000 distinct CDR3 sequences, approximately 6% of them seen just once. This specimen consisted of PBMCs, mostly from graft donor cells, obtained 60 days after TCRalphabeta/CD19-depleted stem cell transplant. The receptors were sampled from a female patient between 2 and 15 years old who had a stem cell transplant for Fanconi anemia, so the T cells may come from the graft donor.

This clonotype was observed at least ten times. The CDR3 region has the DNA TGCGCCAGCAGCTCAGGACAGGGGGCTTTTAGCACAGATACGCAGTATTTT. Translating it yields CASSSGQGAFSTDTQYF. This chain joins TRBV5-1 and TRBJ2-3; TRBD1 matches at 11 bases. The CDR3 sequence is 17 residues long. Germline V gives CDR1 SGHRS, CDR2 YFSETQ. Germline trimming cut 3 bases from V and 0 bases from J; bases unmatched to any gene: 6.

The table lists this clonotype with a few counts. V gene TRBV7-9 combines with J gene TRBJ1-1; 8 nucleotides line up with TRBD1. This CDR3 spans 14 amino acids. Trimming cost V 3 bases and J 3 bases; bases outside gene matches: 3. Germline-derived CDR1 and CDR2 are SEHNR and FQNEAQ (reference sequence). The CDR3 nucleotides are TGTGCCAGCAGCTTCAACAGGGGGGACACTGAAGCTTTCTTT. Its protein product is CASSFNRGDTEAFF. The variable domain in full, completed from reference TRBV7-9 and TRBJ1-1, reads DTGVSQNPRHKITKRGQNVTFRCDPISEHNRLYWYRQTLGQGPEFLTYFQNEAQLEKSRLLSDRFSAERPKGSFSTLEIQRTEQGDSAMYLCASSFNRGDTEAFFGQGTRLTVV.

This clonotype appeared many times. The chain joins TRBV12-3 or TRBV12-4 to TRBJ1-2; D is ambiguous. Trimming took off 2 bases at V and 3 bases at J, with 13 bases between the two ends. This CDR3 has 15 amino acids. Here the CDR3 DNA reads TGTGCCAGCAGTTTATTAGGACCGAGTCACTATGGCTACACCTTC. This codes for CASSLLGPSHYGYTF.

Ten or more counts support this clonotype. The rearrangement uses TRBV29-1 and TRBJ2-3, with 8 positions matching TRBD2. Germline values: CDR1 SQVTM, CDR2 ANQGSEA. After removal of 5 bases from V and 11 bases from J, the junction contained 6 bases not matched to a gene. This CDR3 spans 11 amino acids. The CDR3 sequence: CSVSVAGRQYF. The CDR3 region has the DNA TGCAGCGTTTCCGTAGCGGGACGGCAGTATTTT.

This clonotype was counted only a few times. This sequence joins TRBV6-1 and TRBJ1-5, with TRBD1 matching over 8 bases. The junction had 10 bases not matched to a gene; V was cut back by 5 bases and J by 7 bases. This CDR3 has 15 residues. Germline loops: CDR1 MNHNS, CDR2 SASEGT. CDR3 nucleotide sequence: TGTGCCAGCAGTAGGACAGGGATGAGTGAACAGCCCCAGCATTTT. This sequence encodes CASSRTGMSEQPQHF.

In this sample, this clonotype turned up many times. The chain has TRBV7-2 and TRBJ2-7, with D maybe TRBD2 (6 bases). The V gene lost 1 base and the J gene lost 0 bases, with 13 bases spanning the gap. The CDR3 has 16 residues. From germline, CDR1 is SGHTA and CDR2 FQGNSA. The CDR3 sequence: CASSLGRGAYSYEQYF. CDR3 DNA sequence: TGTGCCAGCAGCTTAGGTCGCGGGGCATACTCCTACGAGCAGTACTTC.

This clonotype has just a few counts. CDR3 in amino acids: CASSLGAGALPYGYTF. In DNA form, the CDR3 reads TGTGCCAGCAGCTTAGGAGCGGGGGCCCTTCCCTATGGCTACACCTTC. This sequence joins TRBV7-9 and TRBJ1-2; perhaps TRBD1 as D (6 bases). Germline V gives CDR1 SEHNR, CDR2 FQNEAQ (reference sequence). Trimming shortened V by 1 base and J by 4 bases, and 16 bases separated the two germline ends. This CDR3 is 16 amino acids long.

This clonotype was detected many times. The chain carries TRBV7-2 and TRBJ2-7, with 9 bases matching TRBD1. The J segment lost 2 bases and the V segment lost 3 bases, leaving 5 bases of the junction unmatched. This CDR3 region has 15 residues. Germline V gene data show CDR1 as SGHTA and CDR2 as FQGNSA. CDR3 residues: CASSLSGTGTYEQYF. The CDR3 DNA reads TGTGCCAGCAGCTTGTCCGGGACAGGGACCTACGAGCAGTACTTC.

At least ten counts were recorded for this clonotype. The V call is TRBV20-1, the J call TRBJ2-5, with 9 bases fitting TRBD1. The CDR3 has 14 residues. Trimming cost V 1 base and J 4 bases; bases outside gene matches: 4. Germline CDR1 is DFQATT and CDR2 is SNEGSKA (reference sequence). CDR3 loop: CSARGRDRAETQYF. The CDR3 bases are TGCAGTGCTAGAGGAAGGGACAGGGCAGAGACCCAGTACTTC.

This clonotype has at least ten counts. This sequence joins TRBV12-3 or TRBV12-4 and TRBJ2-7, with TRBD2 matching 9 bases. Trimming removed 4 bases from V and 2 bases from J; junction bases left unmatched: 12. The CDR3 has 17 residues. The CDR3: CASSSSLSGRMAYEQYF. CDR3 bases: TGTGCCAGCAGTTCCTCACTCAGCGGGAGGATGGCCTACGAGCAGTACTTC.

This clonotype occurred a few times. V is TRBV28 and J is TRBJ1-2; maybe TRBD1 (5 bases). The CDR3 is 15 residues long. Looked up from germline, CDR1 is MDHEN and CDR2 is SYDVKM. The ends were cut back, 6 bases at V and 0 bases at J, with 14 bases in the middle. CDR3 residues: CASSPIDRTNYGYTF. CDR3 bases: TGTGCCAGCAGCCCGATAGACAGAACTAACTATGGCTACACCTTC.

This clonotype was detected only a few times. The CDR3 here is CASSQALVGGEKLFF. In nucleotides, the CDR3 is TGTGCCAGCAGCCAAGCGCTGGTAGGGGGTGAAAAACTGTTTTTT. The V and J genes are TRBV3-1 and TRBJ1-4; a possible D gene is TRBD1 (6 bases). Germline-derived CDR1 and CDR2 are LGHDT and YNNKEL (reference sequence). CDR3 length: 15 residues. The ends were cut back, 1 base at V and 7 bases at J, with 13 bases in the middle.

This clonotype occurred many times. This chain connects TRBV7-6 to TRBJ2-3, with D perhaps TRBD2 (6 bases). Germline V gene data show CDR1 as SGHVS and CDR2 as FNYEAQ. The length of the CDR3 is 14 residues. V was trimmed by 2 bases and J by 5 bases, leaving 11 bases between them. For the CDR3, the DNA is TGTGCCAGCAGCTTAACGGGAGAGGTAGATACGCAGTATTTT. Protein sequence: CASSLTGEVDTQYF.

This clonotype showed up many times. The chain joins TRBV28 to TRBJ2-7, with D perhaps matching TRBD1 (5 bases). V lost 7 bases and J 3 bases, leaving 13 bases between the germline ends. CDR1 and CDR2 (germline): MDHEN, SYDVKM. The CDR3 covers 13 residues. The DNA for the CDR3 is TGTGCCAGCACAGGGTTTAAATTCTACGAGCAGTACTTC. It is translated as CASTGFKFYEQYF.

About this clonotype: A much larger clone is a single base away; this may be a read error. The chain employs TRBV4-2 and TRBJ1-1; no definite D call. The CDR3 runs to 12 residues. CDR1 is LGHNA and CDR2 is YNFKEQ in the germline V gene. V lost 8 bases and J lost 5, with 12 bases in between. CDR3 in amino acids: CASGPGSTEAFF. For the CDR3, the DNA is TGTGCCAGCGGCCCCGGGTCGACTGAAGCTTTCTTT.

This clonotype showed up many times. The V and J genes are TRBV11-1 and TRBJ2-1; 11 bases are a match to TRBD2. V gave up 8 bases and J gave up 7 bases; unmatched junction bases: 10. The CDR3 consists of 15 residues. The germline V gene has CDR1 SGHAT and CDR2 FQDESV (reference sequence). The DNA of the CDR3 is TGTGCCAGCGGTACTAGCGGGAGATCAGGGAATGAGCAGTTCTTC. Translation: CASGTSGRSGNEQFF. The full variable domain, with the rest looked up from reference TRBV11-1 and TRBJ2-1, is EAEVAQSPRYKITEKSQAVAFWCDPISGHATLYWYRQILGQGPELLVQFQDESVVDDSQLPKDRFSAERLKGVDSTLKIQPAELGDSAMYLCASGTSGRSGNEQFFGPGTRLTVL.

The sample holds many counts of this clonotype. J is TRBJ2-3 and V is TRBV7-3, with a weak D call TRBD2 (7 bases). The ends were cut back, 1 base at V and 2 bases at J, with 10 bases in the middle. Germline V gene lookup returns CDR1 SGHTA and CDR2 FQGTGA. CDR3 length: 15 residues. In DNA form, the CDR3 reads TGTGCCAGCAGCTTAAGGGGGGGGCCCACAGATACGCAGTATTTT. It specifies CASSLRGGPTDTQYF.

This clonotype was detected many times. The rearrangement uses TRBV5-1 and TRBJ2-1; 8 nucleotides align to TRBD1. The V gene end was trimmed by 4 bases and the J gene end by 3 bases; junction bases not matched to a gene: 3. The germline V gene encodes CDR1 SGHRS and CDR2 YFSETQ. The CDR3 is 14 residues long. The CDR3: CASSGQGYYNEQFF. CDR3 sequence (DNA): TGCGCCAGCAGCGGACAGGGTTACTACAATGAGCAGTTCTTC.

This clonotype has a count of ten or more. The V call is TRBV6-2 or TRBV6-3, the J call TRBJ2-2; the D call may be TRBD1 or TRBD2 (5 bases each). Between the trimmed V and J ends, which lost 8 bases and 5 bases, there was a span of 24 bases. The CDR3 sequence is 17 residues long. Germline V gene data show CDR1 as MNHEY and CDR2 as SVGEGT. The CDR3 sequence is CASEGRIRADTTGELFF. CDR3 bases: TGTGCCAGCGAGGGGCGGATAAGAGCGGATACGACCGGGGAGCTGTTTTTT.

This clonotype was seen at least ten times. This chain uses TRBV6-4 with TRBJ2-1; TRBD2 agrees at 10 bases. Trimming cost V 4 bases and J 8 bases; bases outside gene matches: 11. Germline-derived CDR1 and CDR2 are MRHNA and SNTAGT. The CDR3 loop spans 16 amino acids. The CDR3 nucleotides are TGTGCCAGCAGTGGAAGGTCCGGGACTAGCGCATATGAGCAGTTCTTC. Amino acid sequence: CASSGRSGTSAYEQFF.

The rearrangement links TRBV5-1 to TRBJ1-1; TRBD1 might be the D (5 bases). Germline CDR1 is SGHRS and CDR2 is YFSETQ. The CDR3 spans 13 residues. V lost 0 bases and J lost 6, with 9 bases in between. CDR3 residues: CASSLAGGAEAFF. For the CDR3, the DNA is TGCGCCAGCAGCTTGGCCGGGGGGGCTGAAGCTTTCTTT.

The sample holds many counts of this clonotype. This chain joins TRBV7-9 and TRBJ2-7; 8 nucleotides agree with TRBD1. The CDR3 has 15 amino acids. Unmatched junction bases numbered 10, after V lost 5 bases and J lost 4 bases. Germline V gene lookup returns CDR1 SEHNR and CDR2 FQNEAQ (reference sequence). DNA for the CDR3: TGTGCCAGCAGCCCACTTCCAGGGGGCGCGTACGAGCAGTACTTC. Its protein is CASSPLPGGAYEQYF. The whole variable domain, remainder taken from reference TRBV7-9 and TRBJ2-7, is DTGVSQNPRHKITKRGQNVTFRCDPISEHNRLYWYRQTLGQGPEFLTYFQNEAQLEKSRLLSDRFSAERPKGSFSTLEIQRTEQGDSAMYLCASSPLPGGAYEQYFGPGTRLTVT.

With regard to this clonotype: Possible read error: a much larger clone is one base away. The rearrangement joins TRBV10-3 to TRBJ2-3, with 11 bases aligning to TRBD2. Germline loops: CDR1 ENHRY, CDR2 SYGVKD. This CDR3 has 15 residues. CDR3 loop: CAISFSGRETDTRYF. CDR3 sequence (DNA): TGTGCCATCAGCTTTAGCGGGAGGGAGACAGATACGCGGTATTTT.